Listed below are T cell receptor beta chains from one sample, sequenced in a study of cytomegalovirus exposure and HLA in healthy donors. Sequencing used immunoSEQ multiplex PCR; TCRdb keeps in-frame clones, though not all of them. The repertoire holds 150,000 to 200,000 clones, with approximately 80% as singletons. Sequenced material: PBMCs. The receptor source for this set is a man between 18 and 35 years old in good health and CMV-seronegative. CDR3s include the opening cysteine and the closing phenylalanine or tryptophan. Each record gives: clone size, V gene, D gene, J gene, CDR3 DNA, CDR3 protein. D genes are given only for firm matches. Clone size is stated in some rows and not others, as once, few, many or a class when expanded.

abundance: few; v_gene: TRBV6-4; d_gene: NA; j_gene: TRBJ1-1; CDR3nt: TGTGCCAGCAGTGACTCGAACAGGGTTACTTTCTTT; CDR3aa: CASSDSNRVTFF
abundance: NA; v_gene: TRBV5-4; d_gene: TRBD2; j_gene: TRBJ2-3; CDR3nt: TGTGCCAGCAGTCAGGGGACTAGCGGGGGGGGAGATACGCAGTATTTT; CDR3aa: CASSQGTSGGGDTQYF
abundance: once; v_gene: TRBV6-6; d_gene: NA; j_gene: TRBJ1-5; CDR3nt: TGTGCCAGTTCCTACAGGGAGGGAGGTCAGCCCCAGCATTTT; CDR3aa: CASSYREGGQPQHF
abundance: NA; v_gene: TRBV6-4; d_gene: NA; j_gene: TRBJ2-5; CDR3nt: TGTGCCAGCAGTGACGTCTCAGGGGAGACCCAGTACTTC; CDR3aa: CASSDVSGETQYF
abundance: once; v_gene: TRBV7-3; d_gene: NA; j_gene: TRBJ2-1; CDR3nt: TGTGCCAGCAGCGAGCTAGGAGACGCCTACAATGAGCAGTTCTTC; CDR3aa: CASSELGDAYNEQFF
abundance: NA; v_gene: TRBV6-1; d_gene: TRBD2; j_gene: TRBJ2-1; CDR3nt: TGTGCCAGCAGTGAATTAGCGGGGGGGTACAATGAGCAGTTCTTC; CDR3aa: CASSELAGGYNEQFF
abundance: NA; v_gene: TRBV6-5; d_gene: NA; j_gene: TRBJ1-6; CDR3nt: TGTGCCAGCAGCCAGGACCCAGACAGGAATTCACCCCTCCACTTT; CDR3aa: CASSQDPDRNSPLHF
abundance: NA; v_gene: TRBV27; d_gene: NA; j_gene: TRBJ2-6; CDR3nt: TGTGCCAGCAGGCGAACGGGACTGTCTATCGGTGGGGCCAACGTCCTGACTTTC; CDR3aa: CASRRTGLSIGGANVLTF
abundance: NA; v_gene: TRBV18; d_gene: TRBD1; j_gene: TRBJ2-1; CDR3nt: TGTGCCAGCTCCCCCGGGACAGGGGTAGGGAATGAGCAGTTCTTC; CDR3aa: CASSPGTGVGNEQFF
abundance: few; v_gene: TRBV5-6; d_gene: TRBD1; j_gene: TRBJ1-1; CDR3nt: TGTGCCAGCAGCTTGGGACAGGGGAGGAGCACTGAAGCTTTCTTT; CDR3aa: CASSLGQGRSTEAFF
abundance: NA; v_gene: TRBV6-5; d_gene: NA; j_gene: TRBJ2-1; CDR3nt: TGTGCCAGCAGCCCGGTGCTCGGAGGCAATGAGCAGTTCTTC; CDR3aa: CASSPVLGGNEQFF
abundance: NA; v_gene: TRBV5-1; d_gene: TRBD2; j_gene: TRBJ2-7; CDR3nt: TGCACCAGCAGCTCGGCCGGGACTAATGCCTACGAGCAGTACTTC; CDR3aa: CTSSSAGTNAYEQYF
abundance: NA; v_gene: TRBV19; d_gene: TRBD1; j_gene: TRBJ2-5; CDR3nt: TGTGCCACCCGGGACAGGGGAGGTTTTGGGGGGGGCGCCCCCCAAGAGACCCAGTACTTC; CDR3aa: CATRDRGGFGGGAPQETQYF
abundance: few; v_gene: TRBV5-1; d_gene: NA; j_gene: TRBJ2-7; CDR3nt: TGCGCCAGCAGCCCCATGGGCGGGGCTGCGGGGGAGCAGTACTTC; CDR3aa: CASSPMGGAAGEQYF
abundance: NA; v_gene: TRBV28; d_gene: TRBD1; j_gene: TRBJ1-4; CDR3nt: TGTGCCTGGGGGACAGGGAATGAAAAACTGTTTTTT; CDR3aa: CAWGTGNEKLFF
abundance: NA; v_gene: TRBV5-1; d_gene: NA; j_gene: TRBJ2-6; CDR3nt: TGCGCCAGCAGCTTGAGGGGTAACTCTGGGGCCAACGTCCTGACTTTC; CDR3aa: CASSLRGNSGANVLTF
abundance: NA; v_gene: TRBV10-1; d_gene: NA; j_gene: TRBJ1-1; CDR3nt: TGCGCCAGCAGTCAGGGTGCGGGGACTGAAGCTTTCTTT; CDR3aa: CASSQGAGTEAFF
abundance: NA; v_gene: TRBV7-9; d_gene: NA; j_gene: TRBJ1-4; CDR3nt: TGTGCCAGCAGCTTAGCGGAGGCGGGCGAAAAACTGTTTTTT; CDR3aa: CASSLAEAGEKLFF
abundance: NA; v_gene: TRBV7-9; d_gene: NA; j_gene: TRBJ2-7; CDR3nt: TGTGCCAGCAGCTTCCCAACCTACGAGCAGTACTTC; CDR3aa: CASSFPTYEQYF
abundance: NA; v_gene: TRBV5-1; d_gene: NA; j_gene: TRBJ1-2; CDR3nt: TGCGCCAGCAGCTTTAGCCAGGGTGGGGACTATGGCTACACCTTC; CDR3aa: CASSFSQGGDYGYTF
abundance: NA; v_gene: TRBV28; d_gene: NA; j_gene: TRBJ1-2; CDR3nt: TGTGCCAGCAGTTATATAGGGGGAGATGGCTACACCTTC; CDR3aa: CASSYIGGDGYTF
abundance: NA; v_gene: TRBV10-3; d_gene: NA; j_gene: TRBJ2-2; CDR3nt: TGTGCCATCACAGCTAGCGACCCCGCGAACACCGGGGAGCTGTTTTTT; CDR3aa: CAITASDPANTGELFF
abundance: NA; v_gene: TRBV7-9; d_gene: TRBD1; j_gene: TRBJ1-1; CDR3nt: TGTTCCAGCAGCCAAAGACAGGGGGGTAAAGCTTTCTTT; CDR3aa: CSSSQRQGGKAFF
abundance: NA; v_gene: TRBV11-2; d_gene: NA; j_gene: TRBJ2-7; CDR3nt: TGTGCCCCTCGAGGGGGGGGGAGTAAGTACGAGCAGTACTTC; CDR3aa: CAPRGGGSKYEQYF
abundance: NA; v_gene: TRBV15; d_gene: TRBD1; j_gene: TRBJ1-1; CDR3nt: TGTGCCACCAGCAGGGGCAGGGGGATGAACACTGAAGCTTTCTTT; CDR3aa: CATSRGRGMNTEAFF
abundance: NA; v_gene: TRBV29-1; d_gene: TRBD2; j_gene: TRBJ2-1; CDR3nt: TGCAGCGTGCCCCGGACTAGCGGGATCGAGCAGTTCTTC; CDR3aa: CSVPRTSGIEQFF
abundance: NA; v_gene: TRBV6-5; d_gene: NA; j_gene: TRBJ2-1; CDR3nt: TGTGCCAGCAGAAAGGGGAGGAGCTCCTACAATGAGCAGTTCTTC; CDR3aa: CASRKGRSSYNEQFF
abundance: few; v_gene: TRBV6-6; d_gene: NA; j_gene: TRBJ1-4; CDR3nt: TGTGCCAGCAGTCAAACCCTAAGCCAGGTCGGACTGTTTTTT; CDR3aa: CASSQTLSQVGLFF
abundance: NA; v_gene: TRBV29-1; d_gene: NA; j_gene: TRBJ2-7; CDR3nt: TGCAGCGTTGGCATATTGAGCTCCTACGAGCAGTACTTC; CDR3aa: CSVGILSSYEQYF
abundance: NA; v_gene: TRBV6-4; d_gene: NA; j_gene: TRBJ1-6; CDR3nt: TGTGCCAGCAGTGACCTCCGGGCCCCGGTCGGGGGTCACCTCCACTTT; CDR3aa: CASSDLRAPVGGHLHF
abundance: NA; v_gene: TRBV6-1; d_gene: TRBD1; j_gene: TRBJ1-3; CDR3nt: TGTGCCAGCAGGAGCCCGGGACAGGTGAACACCATATATTTT; CDR3aa: CASRSPGQVNTIYF
abundance: NA; v_gene: TRBV28; d_gene: TRBD1; j_gene: TRBJ1-6; CDR3nt: TGTGCCAGCAGTTTAGGCGGGGCAGGGGGAGCGGCTGGTGCACCCCTCCACTTT; CDR3aa: CASSLGGAGGAAGAPLHF
abundance: NA; v_gene: TRBV19; d_gene: TRBD1; j_gene: TRBJ1-2; CDR3nt: TGTGCCAGTAGTAGCACCCCGGGACAGCACTATGGCTACACCTTC; CDR3aa: CASSSTPGQHYGYTF
abundance: NA; v_gene: TRBV30; d_gene: NA; j_gene: TRBJ2-7; CDR3nt: TGTGCCTGGAGTGTACTCGGGGGTTCCTACGAGCAGTACTTC; CDR3aa: CAWSVLGGSYEQYF
abundance: NA; v_gene: TRBV30; d_gene: NA; j_gene: TRBJ2-7; CDR3nt: TGTGCCTGTTGGGGGCCGTCCTACGAGCAGTACTTC; CDR3aa: CACWGPSYEQYF
abundance: NA; v_gene: TRBV6-5; d_gene: TRBD2; j_gene: TRBJ2-1; CDR3nt: TGTGCCAGCGCCCGGACTAGCGCCTACAATGAGCAGTTCTTC; CDR3aa: CASARTSAYNEQFF
abundance: NA; v_gene: TRBV5-8; d_gene: TRBD1; j_gene: TRBJ1-2; CDR3nt: TGTGCCAGCAGTTCGACAGGGCAGCGTGGCTACACCTTC; CDR3aa: CASSSTGQRGYTF
abundance: NA; v_gene: TRBV10-3; d_gene: TRBD1; j_gene: TRBJ1-4; CDR3nt: TGTGCCATCAAAGGAGGGGGACAGGGAAATGAAAAACTGTTTTTT; CDR3aa: CAIKGGGQGNEKLFF
abundance: NA; v_gene: TRBV2; d_gene: TRBD1; j_gene: TRBJ1-5; CDR3nt: TGTGCCAGCAGTGGGCCAGGACAGGCCACTTACAATCAGCCCCAGCATTTT; CDR3aa: CASSGPGQATYNQPQHF
abundance: few; v_gene: TRBV28; d_gene: NA; j_gene: TRBJ1-5; CDR3nt: TGTGCCAGTGGAGAGCCCCAGCATTTT; CDR3aa: CASGEPQHF
abundance: few; v_gene: TRBV18; d_gene: NA; j_gene: TRBJ1-3; CDR3nt: TGTGCCAGCTTCGGACAGCTATCTGGAAACACCATATATTTT; CDR3aa: CASFGQLSGNTIYF
abundance: NA; v_gene: TRBV5-1; d_gene: TRBD2; j_gene: TRBJ2-3; CDR3nt: TGCGCCAGCAGCCTCTGGGGGAGGACTAGCGGGGGGCCCACAGATACGCAGTATTTT; CDR3aa: CASSLWGRTSGGPTDTQYF
abundance: NA; v_gene: TRBV27; d_gene: TRBD2; j_gene: TRBJ2-3; CDR3nt: TGTGCCAGCAGTTTAGCGGGGGACCTAGGTGATACGCAGTATTTT; CDR3aa: CASSLAGDLGDTQYF
abundance: NA; v_gene: TRBV6-5; d_gene: NA; j_gene: TRBJ1-2; CDR3nt: TGTGCCAGCAGTTCCACCCCCGGGATGGCTGGCTACACCTTC; CDR3aa: CASSSTPGMAGYTF
abundance: NA; v_gene: TRBV9; d_gene: NA; j_gene: TRBJ2-5; CDR3nt: TGTGCCAGCAGCGTAGGAATGGGGGGGGGCACGGAGACCCAGTACTTC; CDR3aa: CASSVGMGGGTETQYF
abundance: NA; v_gene: TRBV7-9; d_gene: NA; j_gene: TRBJ1-3; CDR3nt: TGTTCCAGCAGCCAAAAAGACACCCTTGCCTCTGGAAACACCATATATTTT; CDR3aa: CSSSQKDTLASGNTIYF
abundance: NA; v_gene: TRBV14; d_gene: NA; j_gene: TRBJ2-5; CDR3nt: TGTGCCAGCAGCCAAGGGAGTTGGTTGGAGACCCAGTACTTC; CDR3aa: CASSQGSWLETQYF